This TCR beta chain comes out of a study of identical twins. This clonotype has just a few counts. Its antigen remains unidentified. From germline, CDR1 is SGHAT and CDR2 FQNNGV. Trimming cost V 3 bases and J 4 bases; bases outside gene matches: 7. The CDR3 consists of 17 residues. In every case, the donor was a healthy Caucasian. Study conclusions and caveats: A partial confounding effect on zero-insertion analyses could come from invariant MAIT and iNKT cells.

TCRdb fed the 5' RACE reads into MiXCR, producing one record per CDR3 protein. This table has under 300,000 distinct CDR3 sequences, roughly 13% appearing once. The data were also submitted as part of a second study, on yellow fever vaccine responses in identical twins.

This clonotype was sampled from a woman between 18 and 29 years old in good health. The chain couples TRBV11-2 to TRBJ2-2, with 11 bases identical to TRBD2. The sequenced material came from memory (CD45RO+) T cells sorted from blood. The CDR3: CASSFISGRAGTGELFF. CDR3 DNA sequence: TGTGCCAGCAGCTTCATTAGCGGGAGGGCCGGCACCGGGGAGCTGTTTTTT.